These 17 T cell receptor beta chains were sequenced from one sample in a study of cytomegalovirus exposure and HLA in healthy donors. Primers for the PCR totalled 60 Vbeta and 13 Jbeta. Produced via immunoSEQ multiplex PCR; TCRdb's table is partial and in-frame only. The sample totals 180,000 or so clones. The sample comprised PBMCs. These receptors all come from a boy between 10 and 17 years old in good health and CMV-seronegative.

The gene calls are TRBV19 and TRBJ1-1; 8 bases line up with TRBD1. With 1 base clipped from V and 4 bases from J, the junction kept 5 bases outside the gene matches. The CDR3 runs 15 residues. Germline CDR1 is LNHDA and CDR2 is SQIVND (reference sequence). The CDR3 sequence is CASSIGGRGLTEAFF. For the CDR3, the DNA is TGTGCCAGTAGTATAGGTGGCAGGGGGCTCACTGAAGCTTTCTTT.

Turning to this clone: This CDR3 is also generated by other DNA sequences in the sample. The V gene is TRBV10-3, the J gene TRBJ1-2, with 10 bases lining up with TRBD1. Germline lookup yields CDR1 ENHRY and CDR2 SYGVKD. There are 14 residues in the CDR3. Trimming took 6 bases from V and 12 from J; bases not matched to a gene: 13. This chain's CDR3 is CAIRSDRGRSGDTF. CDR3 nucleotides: TGTGCCATCAGGTCCGACAGGGGGCGCTCCGGAGACACCTTC.

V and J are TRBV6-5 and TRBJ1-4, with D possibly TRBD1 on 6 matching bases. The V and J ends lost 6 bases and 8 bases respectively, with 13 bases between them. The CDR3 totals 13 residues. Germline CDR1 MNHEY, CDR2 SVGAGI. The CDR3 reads CASRPRTAEKLFF. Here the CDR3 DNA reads TGTGCCAGCAGACCTCGGACAGCCGAAAAACTGTTTTTT.

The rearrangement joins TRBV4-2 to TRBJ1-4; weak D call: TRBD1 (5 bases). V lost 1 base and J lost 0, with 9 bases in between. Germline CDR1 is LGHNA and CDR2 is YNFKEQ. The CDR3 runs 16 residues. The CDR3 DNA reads TGTGCCAGCAGCCAAGGAGCAGGGTCAACTAATGAAAAACTGTTTTTT. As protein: CASSQGAGSTNEKLFF.

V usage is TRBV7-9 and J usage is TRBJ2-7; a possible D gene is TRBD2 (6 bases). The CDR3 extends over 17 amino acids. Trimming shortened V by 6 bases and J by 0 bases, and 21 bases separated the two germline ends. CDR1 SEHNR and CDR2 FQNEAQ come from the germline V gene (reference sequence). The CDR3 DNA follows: TGTGCCAGCAGTCCTTTGCGGGGCACATCTAGCTCCTACGAGCAGTACTTC. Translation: CASSPLRGTSSSYEQYF.

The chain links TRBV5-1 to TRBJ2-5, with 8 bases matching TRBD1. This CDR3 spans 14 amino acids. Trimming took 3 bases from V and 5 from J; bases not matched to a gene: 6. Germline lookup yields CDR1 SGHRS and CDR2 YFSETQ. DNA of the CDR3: TGCGCCAGCAGCTCGACAGGGGAACTGGAGACCCAGTACTTC. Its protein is CASSSTGELETQYF.

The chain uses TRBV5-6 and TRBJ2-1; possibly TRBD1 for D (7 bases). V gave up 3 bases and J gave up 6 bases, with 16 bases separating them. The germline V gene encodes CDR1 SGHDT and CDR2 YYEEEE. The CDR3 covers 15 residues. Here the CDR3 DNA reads TGTGCCAGCAGCTATTGGACAGGAGGGGTCAATGAGCAGTTCTTC. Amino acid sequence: CASSYWTGGVNEQFF.

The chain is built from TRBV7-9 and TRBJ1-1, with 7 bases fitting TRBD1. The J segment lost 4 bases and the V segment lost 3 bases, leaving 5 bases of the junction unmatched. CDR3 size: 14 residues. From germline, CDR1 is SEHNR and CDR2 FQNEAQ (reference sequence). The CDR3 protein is CASSLTGTGTEAFF. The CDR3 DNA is TGTGCCAGCAGCTTGACAGGGACGGGCACTGAAGCTTTCTTT.

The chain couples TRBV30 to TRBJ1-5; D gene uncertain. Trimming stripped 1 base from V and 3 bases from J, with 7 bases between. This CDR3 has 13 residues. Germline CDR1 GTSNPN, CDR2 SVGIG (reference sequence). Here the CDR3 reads CAWSGSDNQPQHF. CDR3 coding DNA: TGTGCCTGGAGTGGTTCAGACAATCAGCCCCAGCATTTT.

The CDR3, as DNA: TGTGCCAGCAGTCCGGGACTAGCGGGGGCAGATACGCAGTATTTT. Translated, it gives CASSPGLAGADTQYF. The V call is TRBV6-5, the J call TRBJ2-3; 14 bases line up with TRBD2. Germline loops: CDR1 MNHEY, CDR2 SVGAGI. Unmatched junction bases numbered 2, after V lost 5 bases and J lost 4 bases. CDR3 length: 15 residues.

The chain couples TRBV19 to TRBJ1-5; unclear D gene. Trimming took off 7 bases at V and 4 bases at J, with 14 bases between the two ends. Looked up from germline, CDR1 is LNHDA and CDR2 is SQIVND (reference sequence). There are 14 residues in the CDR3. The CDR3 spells CASKFIPGNQPQHF. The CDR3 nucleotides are TGTGCCAGTAAATTCATACCCGGGAATCAGCCCCAGCATTTT.

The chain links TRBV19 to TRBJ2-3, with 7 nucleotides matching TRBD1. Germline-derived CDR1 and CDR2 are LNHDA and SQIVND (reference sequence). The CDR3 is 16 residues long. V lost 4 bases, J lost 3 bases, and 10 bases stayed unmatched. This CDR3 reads CASSTQTGWGTDTQYF. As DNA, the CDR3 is TGTGCCAGTAGTACCCAGACAGGGTGGGGGACAGATACGCAGTATTTT.

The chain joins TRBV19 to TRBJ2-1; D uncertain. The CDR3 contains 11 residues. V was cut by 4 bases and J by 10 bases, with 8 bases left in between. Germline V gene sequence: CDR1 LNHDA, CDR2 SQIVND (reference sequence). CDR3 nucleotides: TGTGCCAGTAGTAACTCACCCGAGCAGTTCTTC. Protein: CASSNSPEQFF. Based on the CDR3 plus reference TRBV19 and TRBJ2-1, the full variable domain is DGGITQSPKYLFRKEGQNVTLSCEQNLNHDAMYWYRQDPGQGLRLIYYSQIVNDFQKGDIAEGYSVSREKKESFPLTVTSAQKNPTAFYLCASSNSPEQFFGPGTRLTVL.

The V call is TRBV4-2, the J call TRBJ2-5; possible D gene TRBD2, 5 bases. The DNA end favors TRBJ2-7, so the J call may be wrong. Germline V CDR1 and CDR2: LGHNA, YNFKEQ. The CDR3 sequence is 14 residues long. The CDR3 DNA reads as TGTGCCAGCAGCGTAGCGTTGAGGTCCTACGAGCAGTACTTC. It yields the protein CASSVALRSYEQYF.

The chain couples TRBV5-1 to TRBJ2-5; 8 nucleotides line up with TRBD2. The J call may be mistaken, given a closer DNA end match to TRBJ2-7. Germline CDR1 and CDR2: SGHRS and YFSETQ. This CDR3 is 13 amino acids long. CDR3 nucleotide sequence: TGCGCCAGCAGCTGGGGACTAGCCTACGAGCAGTACTTC. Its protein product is CASSWGLAYEQYF.

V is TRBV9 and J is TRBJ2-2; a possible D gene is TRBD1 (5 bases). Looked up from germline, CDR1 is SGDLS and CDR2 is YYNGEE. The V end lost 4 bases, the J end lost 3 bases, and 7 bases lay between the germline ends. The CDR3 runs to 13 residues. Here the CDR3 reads CASSWGDTGELFF. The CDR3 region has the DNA TGTGCCAGCAGCTGGGGCGACACCGGGGAGCTGTTTTTT.

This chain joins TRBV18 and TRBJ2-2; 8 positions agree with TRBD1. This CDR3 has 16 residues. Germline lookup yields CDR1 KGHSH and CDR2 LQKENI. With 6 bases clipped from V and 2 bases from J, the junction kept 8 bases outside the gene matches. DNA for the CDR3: TGTGCCAGCTCCCCCGCGGACAGGGCTAACACCGGGGAGCTGTTTTTT. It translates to CASSPADRANTGELFF.